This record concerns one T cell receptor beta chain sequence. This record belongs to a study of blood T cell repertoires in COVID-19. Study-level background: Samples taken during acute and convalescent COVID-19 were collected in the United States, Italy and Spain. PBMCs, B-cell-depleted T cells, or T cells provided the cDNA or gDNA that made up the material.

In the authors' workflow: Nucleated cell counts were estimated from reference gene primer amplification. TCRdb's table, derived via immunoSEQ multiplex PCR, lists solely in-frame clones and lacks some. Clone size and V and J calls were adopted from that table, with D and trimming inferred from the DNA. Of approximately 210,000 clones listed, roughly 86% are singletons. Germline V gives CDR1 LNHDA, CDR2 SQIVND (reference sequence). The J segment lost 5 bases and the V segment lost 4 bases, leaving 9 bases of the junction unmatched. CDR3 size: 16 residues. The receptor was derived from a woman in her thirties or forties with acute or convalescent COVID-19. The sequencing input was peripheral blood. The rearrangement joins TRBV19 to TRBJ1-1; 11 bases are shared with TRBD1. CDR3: CASSTRDRGFYTEAFF. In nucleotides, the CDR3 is TGTGCCAGTAGTACCCGGGACAGGGGGTTTTATACTGAAGCTTTCTTT.